The source of this T cell receptor beta chain is a study of shared clonotypes between healthy human individuals. Adults of Caucasian background living in Nashville, Tennessee made up all donors. Profiled with immunoSEQ multiplex PCR; TCRdb holds only in-frame clones, not every one. The profile covers roughly 2,300,000 clones, with just under 95% appearing a single time and approximately 0.39% taken by the ten largest. Broader study findings: Clonotypes not shared had lower generation probabilities than those common to all four donors.

About this clone: Its antigen is not identified.

This sequence originates from a man aged 18 to 30 in good health. Some clones in this sample may be carry-over from other donors' samples. Source material: naive CD4+ T cells from PBMCs. Subset meaning: CD45RA+ positively selected.

CDR3 sequence reads: CASSPIYEGAGNQPQHF. The CDR3 DNA sequence: TGTGCCAGCTCACCAATTTATGAGGGGGCTGGCAATCAGCCCCAGCATTTT. The chain uses TRBV18 and TRBJ1-5; 7 bases match TRBD1. With V trimmed by 2 bases and J by 2 bases, 9 bases remained unmatched. This CDR3 comprises 17 residues. Germline V lookup: CDR1 KGHSH, CDR2 LQKENI.